This T cell receptor beta chain was obtained from a study of T cell responses to AZD1222 COVID-19 vaccine. Across the whole study: Pooled together were second doses at about 4 or about 12 weeks.

Broader study findings: Spike was spanned by vaccine-associated CD4 TCRs, with dominance at 160-218 and 743-854.

Libraries were prepared by immunoSEQ multiplex PCR; TCRdb keeps only in-frame clonotypes and omits some of them. This sample has some 100,000 clones, with 87% found just once. This CDR3 has 16 amino acids. V was shortened by 3 bases and J by 0 bases, with 15 bases between the two germline ends. The germline CDR1 and CDR2 sequences are SGDLS and YYNGEE. On this clone: The antigen is undetermined.

The chain combines TRBV9 with TRBJ1-1; D possibly corresponds to TRBD1 (5 bases). The input for sequencing was peripheral blood, taken on day 0 of AZD1222 vaccination. The sequence was obtained from an adult in good health. CDR3 amino acids: CASSAPAAGLNTEAFF. CDR3 sequence (DNA): TGTGCCAGCAGCGCGCCAGCGGCAGGGCTGAACACTGAAGCTTTCTTT.